This TCR beta chain was sequenced for a study of T cells in Graves' hyperthyroidism and ophthalmopathy. Broader study findings: Ophthalmopathy, as predicted by the model, came a median 6.5 months after the prediction. Blood shared most expanded thyroid clonotypes above 0.001.

Germline V gene lookup returns CDR1 MNHNS and CDR2 SASEGT. The CDR3 runs to 14 residues. V was pared by 7 bases and J by 4 bases, with 16 bases between. RNA transcripts served as the template for amplifying TCR beta CDR3 regions. During a first-round RT-PCR of the TCR CDR3, the HTBI primer set was used. TCRdb redid the calling of the multiplex PCR reads with MiXCR, one entry per CDR3 protein. The table has about 460,000 distinct CDR3 sequences, 22% seen once. This clonotype was seen only a few times. Its target is not known. This receptor was identified in a woman in her seventies with Graves' ophthalmopathy. Sequencing was done on a sample of blood. The chain recombines TRBV6-1 with TRBJ1-2; D may be TRBD1 (5 bases). In nucleotides, the CDR3 is TGTGCCAGCAATGGGGGGGGACGAGGCTATGGCTACACCTTC. This encodes CASNGGGRGYGYTF.